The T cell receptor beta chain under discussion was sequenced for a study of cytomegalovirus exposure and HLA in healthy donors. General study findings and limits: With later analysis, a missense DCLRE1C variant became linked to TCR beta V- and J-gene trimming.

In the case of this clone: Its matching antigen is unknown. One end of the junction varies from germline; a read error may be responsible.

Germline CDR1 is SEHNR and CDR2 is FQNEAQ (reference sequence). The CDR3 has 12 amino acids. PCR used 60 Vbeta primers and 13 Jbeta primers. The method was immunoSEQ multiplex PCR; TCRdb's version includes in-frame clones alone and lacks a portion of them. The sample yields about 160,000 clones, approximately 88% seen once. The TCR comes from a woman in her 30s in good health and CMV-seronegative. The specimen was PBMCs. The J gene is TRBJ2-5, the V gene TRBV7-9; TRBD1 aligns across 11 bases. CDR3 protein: CASSPSAGQGDF. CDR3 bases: TGTGCCAGCAGCCCCTCTGCGGGACAGGGGGACTTC. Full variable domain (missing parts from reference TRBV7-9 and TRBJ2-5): DTGVSQNPRHKITKRGQNVTFRCDPISEHNRLYWYRQTLGQGPEFLTYFQNEAQLEKSRLLSDRFSAERPKGSFSTLEIQRTEQGDSAMYLCASSPSAGQGDFGPGTRLLVL.